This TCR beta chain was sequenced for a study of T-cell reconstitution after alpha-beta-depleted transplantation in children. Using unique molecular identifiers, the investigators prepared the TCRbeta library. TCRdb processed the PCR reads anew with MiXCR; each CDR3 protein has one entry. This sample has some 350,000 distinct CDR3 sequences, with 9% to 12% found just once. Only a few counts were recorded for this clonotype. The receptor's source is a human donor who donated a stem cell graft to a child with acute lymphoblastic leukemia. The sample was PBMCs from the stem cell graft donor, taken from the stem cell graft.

CDR3 bases: TGTGCCAGCAGCTCCCAAGGAGAGGGCCTCGGGGAGACCCAGTACTTC. Translation gives CASSSQGEGLGETQYF. The genes are TRBV7-2 and TRBJ2-5; a weak D match, TRBD2 (5 bases). V lost 4 bases, J lost 5 bases, and 20 bases lay in between. The CDR3 sequence is 16 residues long. Per germline, CDR1 SGHTA and CDR2 FQGNSA.